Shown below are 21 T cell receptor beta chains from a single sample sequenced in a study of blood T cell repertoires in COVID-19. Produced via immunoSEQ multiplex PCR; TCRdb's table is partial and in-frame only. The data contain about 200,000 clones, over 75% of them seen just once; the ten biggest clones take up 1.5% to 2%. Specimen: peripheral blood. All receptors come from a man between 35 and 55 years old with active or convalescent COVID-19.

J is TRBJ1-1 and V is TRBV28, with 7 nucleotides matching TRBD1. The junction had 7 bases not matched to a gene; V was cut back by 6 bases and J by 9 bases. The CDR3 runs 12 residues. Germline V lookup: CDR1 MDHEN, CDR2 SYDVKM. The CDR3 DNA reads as TGTGCCAGCAGATTACCGACAGGGCAAGCTTTCTTT. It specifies CASRLPTGQAFF.

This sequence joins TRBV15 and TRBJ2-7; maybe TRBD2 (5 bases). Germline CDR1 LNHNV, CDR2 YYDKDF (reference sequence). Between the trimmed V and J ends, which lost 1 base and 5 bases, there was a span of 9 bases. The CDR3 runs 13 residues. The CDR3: CATSRVPADEQYF. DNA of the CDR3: TGTGCCACCAGCAGAGTCCCAGCGGACGAGCAGTACTTC.

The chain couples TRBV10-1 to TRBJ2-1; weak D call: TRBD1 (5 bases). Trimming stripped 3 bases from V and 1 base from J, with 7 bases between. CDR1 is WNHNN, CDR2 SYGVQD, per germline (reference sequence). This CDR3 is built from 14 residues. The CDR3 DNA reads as TGCGCCAGCAGTGAAGACAGTTCCTACAATGAGCAGTTCTTC. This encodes CASSEDSSYNEQFF.

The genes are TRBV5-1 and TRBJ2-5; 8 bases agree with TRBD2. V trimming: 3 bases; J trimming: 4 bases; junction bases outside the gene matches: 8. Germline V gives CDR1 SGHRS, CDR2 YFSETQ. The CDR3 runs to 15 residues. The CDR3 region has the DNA TGCGCCAGCAGCTCCGGGGGCGGGGGGTTAGAGACCCAGTACTTC. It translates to CASSSGGGGLETQYF. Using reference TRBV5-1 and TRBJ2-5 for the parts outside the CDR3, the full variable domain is KAGVTQTPRYLIKTRGQQVTLSCSPISGHRSVSWYQQTPGQGLQFLFEYFSETQRNKGNFPGRFSGRQFSNSRSEMNVSTLELGDSALYLCASSSGGGGLETQYFGPGTRLLVL.

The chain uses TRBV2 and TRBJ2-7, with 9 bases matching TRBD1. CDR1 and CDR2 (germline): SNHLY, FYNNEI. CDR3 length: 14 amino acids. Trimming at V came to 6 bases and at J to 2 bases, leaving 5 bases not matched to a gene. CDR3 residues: CASRVNRGPYEQYF. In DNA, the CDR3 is TGTGCCAGCAGGGTTAACAGGGGGCCCTACGAGCAGTACTTC.

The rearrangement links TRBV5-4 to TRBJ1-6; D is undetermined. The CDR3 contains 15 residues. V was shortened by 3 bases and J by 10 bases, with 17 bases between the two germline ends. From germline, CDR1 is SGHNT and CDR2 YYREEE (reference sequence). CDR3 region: CASSSPSGGNSPLHF. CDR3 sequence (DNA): TGTGCCAGCAGCTCCCCTTCGGGAGGGAACTCACCCCTCCACTTT.

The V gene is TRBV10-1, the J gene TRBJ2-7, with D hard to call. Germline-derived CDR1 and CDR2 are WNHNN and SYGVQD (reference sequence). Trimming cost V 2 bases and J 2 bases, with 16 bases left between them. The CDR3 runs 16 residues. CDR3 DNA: TGCGCCAGCAGTGAGGGTGACGCCGAGGTCCCCTACGAGCAGTACTTC. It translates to CASSEGDAEVPYEQYF.

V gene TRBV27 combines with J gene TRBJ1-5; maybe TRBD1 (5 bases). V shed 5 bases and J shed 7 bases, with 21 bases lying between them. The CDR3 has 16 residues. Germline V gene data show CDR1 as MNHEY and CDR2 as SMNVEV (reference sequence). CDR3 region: CASSPPRQGRLQPQHF. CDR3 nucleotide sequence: TGTGCCAGCAGTCCCCCCCGTCAGGGAAGGTTACAGCCCCAGCATTTT.

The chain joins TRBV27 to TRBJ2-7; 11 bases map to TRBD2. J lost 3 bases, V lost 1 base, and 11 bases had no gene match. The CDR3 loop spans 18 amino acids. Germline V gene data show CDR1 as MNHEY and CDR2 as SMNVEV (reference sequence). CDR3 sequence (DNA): TGTGCCAGCAGTTTATGGGGTTCGACTAGCGGGATTTGCTACGAGCAGTACTTC. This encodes CASSLWGSTSGICYEQYF.

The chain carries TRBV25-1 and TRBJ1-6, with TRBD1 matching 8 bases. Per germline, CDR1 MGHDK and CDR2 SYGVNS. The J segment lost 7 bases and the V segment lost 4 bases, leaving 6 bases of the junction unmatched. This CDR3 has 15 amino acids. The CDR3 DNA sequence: TGTGCCAGCAGTGGTTGGACAGGGCAAAATTCACCCCTCCACTTT. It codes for CASSGWTGQNSPLHF.

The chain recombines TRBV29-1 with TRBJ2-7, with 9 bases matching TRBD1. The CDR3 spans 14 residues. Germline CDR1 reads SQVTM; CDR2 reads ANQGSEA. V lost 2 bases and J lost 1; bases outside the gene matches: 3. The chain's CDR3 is CSVEPGQGSYEQYF. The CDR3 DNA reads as TGCAGCGTTGAACCCGGACAGGGGTCCTACGAGCAGTACTTC.

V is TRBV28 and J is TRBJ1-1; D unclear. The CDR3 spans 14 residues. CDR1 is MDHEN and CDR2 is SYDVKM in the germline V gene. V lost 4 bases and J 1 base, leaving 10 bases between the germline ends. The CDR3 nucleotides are TGTGCCAGCAGTTCGCCCTACAGGAACACTGAAGCTTTCTTT. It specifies CASSSPYRNTEAFF.

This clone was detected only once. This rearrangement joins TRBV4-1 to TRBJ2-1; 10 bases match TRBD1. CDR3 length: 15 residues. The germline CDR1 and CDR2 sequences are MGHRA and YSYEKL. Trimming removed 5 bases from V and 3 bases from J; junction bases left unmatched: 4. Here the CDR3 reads CASSSGTGVYNEQFF. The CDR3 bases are TGCGCCAGCAGCTCCGGGACAGGGGTCTACAATGAGCAGTTCTTC.

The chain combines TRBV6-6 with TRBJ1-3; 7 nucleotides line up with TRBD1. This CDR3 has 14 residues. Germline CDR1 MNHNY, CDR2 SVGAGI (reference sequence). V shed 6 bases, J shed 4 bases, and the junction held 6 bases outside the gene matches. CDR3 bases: TGTGCCAGCAGCCTGACAGGGTACGGAAACACCATATATTTT. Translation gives CASSLTGYGNTIYF.

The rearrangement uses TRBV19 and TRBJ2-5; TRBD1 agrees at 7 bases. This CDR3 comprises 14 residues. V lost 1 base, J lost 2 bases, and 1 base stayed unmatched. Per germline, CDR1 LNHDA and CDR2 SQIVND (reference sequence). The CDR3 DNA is TGTGCCAGTAGTATAGGGGACAGACAAGAGACCCAGTACTTC. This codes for CASSIGDRQETQYF.

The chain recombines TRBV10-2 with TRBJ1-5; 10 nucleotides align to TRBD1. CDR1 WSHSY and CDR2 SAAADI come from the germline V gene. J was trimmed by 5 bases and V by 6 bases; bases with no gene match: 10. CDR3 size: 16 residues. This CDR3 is CASSLHTGTGDQPQHF. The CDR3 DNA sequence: TGCGCCAGCAGCTTACATACCGGGACAGGGGATCAGCCCCAGCATTTT.

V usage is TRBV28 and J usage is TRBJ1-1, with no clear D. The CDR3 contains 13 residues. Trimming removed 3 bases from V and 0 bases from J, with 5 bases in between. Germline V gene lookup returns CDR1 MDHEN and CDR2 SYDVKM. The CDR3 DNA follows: TGTGCCAGCAGTTTGGGCATGAACACTGAAGCTTTCTTT. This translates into CASSLGMNTEAFF.

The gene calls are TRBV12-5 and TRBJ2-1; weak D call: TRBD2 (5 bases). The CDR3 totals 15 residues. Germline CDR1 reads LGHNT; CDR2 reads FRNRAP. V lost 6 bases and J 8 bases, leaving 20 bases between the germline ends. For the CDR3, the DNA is TGTGCTAGTGGACGCCTTTGGACTCCCGAGGATGAGCAGTTCTTC. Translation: CASGRLWTPEDEQFF.

The CDR3 region is CASRPVWTGWNEQYF. CDR3 DNA: TGTGCCAGCAGGCCGGTGTGGACAGGGTGGAACGAGCAGTACTTC. The chain joins TRBV6-5 to TRBJ2-7; TRBD1 aligns across 8 bases. The CDR3 is made up of 15 amino acids. The ends lost 6 bases at V and 5 bases at J; junction bases unmatched: 12. CDR1 is MNHEY, CDR2 SVGAGI, per germline.

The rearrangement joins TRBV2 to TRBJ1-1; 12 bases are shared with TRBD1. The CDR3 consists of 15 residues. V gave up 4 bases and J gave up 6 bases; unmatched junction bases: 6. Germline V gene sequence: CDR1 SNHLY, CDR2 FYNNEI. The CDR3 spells CASSVSGQGAPEAFF. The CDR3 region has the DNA TGTGCCAGCAGTGTGTCGGGACAGGGGGCCCCTGAAGCTTTCTTT.

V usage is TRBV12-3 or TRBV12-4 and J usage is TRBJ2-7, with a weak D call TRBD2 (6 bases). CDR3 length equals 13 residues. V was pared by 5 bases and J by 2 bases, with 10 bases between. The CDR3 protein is CASSISGPYEQYF. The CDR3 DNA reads TGTGCCAGCAGTATCAGCGGGCCCTACGAGCAGTACTTC.